These 23 T cell receptor beta chains were sequenced from one sample in a study of cytomegalovirus exposure and HLA in healthy donors. Primers: 60 Vbeta forward and 13 Jbeta reverse. The method was immunoSEQ multiplex PCR; TCRdb's version includes in-frame clones alone and lacks a portion of them. The sample lists under 150,000 clones; 72% were seen once. The sequenced sample was PBMCs. The receptors were sampled from a middle-aged man in good health and CMV-seronegative.

V gene TRBV7-8 combines with J gene TRBJ2-2; weak D call: TRBD1 (6 bases). This CDR3 is 14 amino acids long. Germline loops: CDR1 SGHVS, CDR2 FQNEAQ. Trimming removed 5 bases at V and 6 bases at J, with 13 bases between. The CDR3 spells CASSPSTGSGELFF. CDR3 sequence (DNA): TGTGCCAGCAGCCCTTCTACAGGGTCCGGGGAGCTGTTTTTT.

V is TRBV29-1 and J is TRBJ2-3, with 10 positions matching TRBD2. Looked up from germline, CDR1 is SQVTM and CDR2 is ANQGSEA. CDR3 length: 14 amino acids. Losses at the gene ends were 7 bases for V and 5 bases for J; bases not matched to a gene: 9. CDR3 amino acids: CSAERGGFGDTQYF. CDR3 coding DNA: TGCAGCGCCGAGCGGGGGGGCTTTGGAGATACGCAGTATTTT.

V usage is TRBV5-8 and J usage is TRBJ1-5; TRBD1 might be the D (5 bases). Trimming took off 2 bases at V and 3 bases at J, with 18 bases between the two ends. The CDR3 is 17 amino acids. Germline CDR1 and CDR2: SGHTS and YDEGEE. The CDR3 region is CASSLKTGLLINQPQHF. For the CDR3, the DNA is TGTGCCAGCAGCTTAAAAACAGGATTGTTGATCAATCAGCCCCAGCATTTT.

The chain combines TRBV18 with TRBJ1-4, with D possibly matching TRBD1 (6 bases). Germline assignment: CDR1 KGHSH and CDR2 LQKENI. V dropped 2 bases and J dropped 3 bases, with 16 bases sitting between them. The CDR3 runs 17 residues. Here the CDR3 reads CASSPFGRGAANEKLFF. The CDR3 DNA reads as TGTGCCAGCTCACCATTTGGTCGGGGGGCGGCTAATGAAAAACTGTTTTTT.

This chain uses TRBV19 with TRBJ2-1; D remains ambiguous. V gave up 5 bases and J gave up 5 bases, with 10 bases separating them. Per germline, CDR1 LNHDA and CDR2 SQIVND (reference sequence). The CDR3 contains 13 residues. CDR3 DNA: TGTGCCAGTAGTCCCCCTCCCCACAATGAGCAGTTCTTC. This codes for CASSPPPHNEQFF.

The J gene is TRBJ2-5, the V gene TRBV6-1, with D possibly matching TRBD1 (5 bases). The DNA end lines up better with TRBJ2-7; the J call may be wrong. Looked up from germline, CDR1 is MNHNS and CDR2 is SASEGT. The CDR3 length is 14 residues. CDR3 region: CASSEAAQGGEQYF. CDR3 coding DNA: TGTGCCAGCAGTGAAGCGGCGCAGGGTGGCGAGCAGTACTTC.

The chain combines TRBV6-4 with TRBJ2-3, with 12 positions matching TRBD2. Losses at the gene ends were 6 bases for V and 2 bases for J; bases not matched to a gene: 6. The CDR3 length is 16 residues. In germline, CDR1 is MRHNA, CDR2 SNTAGT. The CDR3 here is CASSELAGGYTDTQYF. The CDR3 DNA follows: TGTGCCAGCAGCGAACTAGCGGGGGGTTACACAGATACGCAGTATTTT.

This clone was observed once. This chain joins TRBV2 and TRBJ2-7; 8 bases map to TRBD2. This CDR3 comprises 13 residues. With 7 bases clipped from V and 7 bases from J, the junction kept 9 bases outside the gene matches. Germline V lookup: CDR1 SNHLY, CDR2 FYNNEI. CDR3 sequence reads: CASKPGGPGEQYF. The CDR3 coding sequence is TGTGCCAGCAAACCGGGAGGGCCGGGGGAGCAGTACTTC.

V usage is TRBV7-3 and J usage is TRBJ2-1, with D possibly matching TRBD1 (6 bases). This CDR3 has 15 amino acids. V lost 5 bases to trimming and J lost 8 bases, with 19 bases between them. Per the germline V gene, CDR1 is SGHTA and CDR2 is FQGTGA. The CDR3 DNA is TGTGCCAGCAGCCAAGGTGGCAGGGGAAGCGATGAGCAGTTCTTC. Translation gives CASSQGGRGSDEQFF.

The genes are TRBV5-4 and TRBJ2-2, with 15 bases lining up with TRBD2. This CDR3 has 17 residues. CDR1 is SGHNT and CDR2 is YYREEE in the germline V gene (reference sequence). Trimming took 5 bases from V and 6 from J; bases not matched to a gene: 8. CDR3 region: CASSLYGLAGGAGELFF. CDR3 nucleotides: TGTGCCAGCAGTCTGTATGGACTAGCGGGGGGGGCCGGGGAGCTGTTTTTT.

V usage is TRBV2 and J usage is TRBJ1-4; 8 bases align to TRBD1. Unmatched junction bases numbered 3, after V lost 5 bases and J lost 1 base. CDR3 length equals 15 residues. The V gene's germline CDR1 is SNHLY and CDR2 FYNNEI. The CDR3 coding sequence is TGTGCCAGCAGTAATGACAGGGGAACTAATGAAAAACTGTTTTTT. Residues: CASSNDRGTNEKLFF. The whole variable domain, remainder taken from reference TRBV2 and TRBJ1-4, is EPEVTQTPSHQVTQMGQEVILRCVPISNHLYFYWYRQILGQKVEFLVSFYNNEISEKSEIFDDQFSVERPDGSNFTLKIRSTKLEDSAMYFCASSNDRGTNEKLFFGSGTQLSVL.

The chain joins TRBV18 to TRBJ2-1, with D uncertain. The germline CDR1 and CDR2 sequences are KGHSH and LQKENI. The CDR3 runs to 14 residues. V lost 3 bases and J lost 3, with 9 bases in between. The CDR3 reads CASSPPPDYNEQFF. DNA of the CDR3: TGTGCCAGCTCACCCCCCCCAGACTACAATGAGCAGTTCTTC.

To note about this clone: One end of the junction fails to match germline, which may point to a read error. The V and J genes are TRBV28 and TRBJ1-2, with TRBD1 matching over 10 bases. CDR3 length: 14 amino acids. Looked up from germline, CDR1 is MDHEN and CDR2 is SYDVKM. CDR3 loop: CASRITGTGDGCTF. DNA for the CDR3: TGTGCCAGCAGGATAACCGGGACAGGGGATGGCTGCACCTTC.

The chain is built from TRBV7-2 and TRBJ2-7; 7 nucleotides agree with TRBD1. The CDR3 extends over 14 amino acids. The V gene's germline CDR1 is SGHTA and CDR2 FQGNSA. The trim removed 2 bases at V and 3 bases at J, leaving 4 bases unmatched. The CDR3 is CASSLRRTGYEQYF. The CDR3 nucleotides are TGTGCCAGCAGCTTAAGACGGACAGGCTACGAGCAGTACTTC.

The V and J genes are TRBV5-1 and TRBJ2-5; the D is unclear. CDR3 size: 13 residues. V was trimmed by 1 base and J by 4 bases, leaving 8 bases between them. The germline V gene encodes CDR1 SGHRS and CDR2 YFSETQ. CDR3 region: CASSLNSLETQYF. CDR3 in DNA: TGCGCCAGCAGCTTGAACAGCCTAGAGACCCAGTACTTC.

The chain couples TRBV6-1 to TRBJ2-7; TRBD1 agrees at 8 bases. J gave up 1 base and V 5 bases, and 7 bases lay outside the gene matches. Germline lookup yields CDR1 MNHNS and CDR2 SASEGT. This CDR3 has 15 residues. The CDR3 is CASSIQGGLSYEQYF. The DNA of the CDR3 is TGTGCCAGCAGTATACAGGGGGGCCTTTCCTACGAGCAGTACTTC.

This clone was found a few times. This sequence joins TRBV10-3 and TRBJ2-3; 8 bases map to TRBD2. Germline-derived CDR1 and CDR2 are ENHRY and SYGVKD. The CDR3 spans 14 residues. The junction had 8 bases not matched to a gene; V was cut back by 8 bases and J by 4 bases. CDR3 in amino acids: CAIGVAGGSDTQYF. CDR3 nucleotide sequence: TGTGCCATCGGAGTTGCGGGAGGTTCAGATACGCAGTATTTT.

The chain combines TRBV2 with TRBJ2-1; 9 bases map to TRBD2. This CDR3 has 14 residues. J lost 9 bases, V lost 7 bases, and 10 bases had no gene match. Germline V gene sequence: CDR1 SNHLY, CDR2 FYNNEI. CDR3 region: CASTSGTSPVEQFF. In DNA, the CDR3 is TGTGCCAGCACGTCCGGGACTAGCCCTGTTGAGCAGTTCTTC.

This chain connects TRBV10-1 to TRBJ1-5, with 8 bases fitting TRBD1. The CDR3 runs to 21 residues. Germline assignment: CDR1 WNHNN and CDR2 SYGVQD (reference sequence). With V trimmed by 3 bases and J by 0 bases, 19 bases remained unmatched. Written as DNA, the CDR3 is TGCGCCAGCAGTGAACTACCCAAAACCGGGACAGGCCGCCTTAGCAATCAGCCCCAGCATTTT. The encoded protein is CASSELPKTGTGRLSNQPQHF.

This clone has a handful of counts. The chain employs TRBV14 and TRBJ2-7; 8 bases map to TRBD1. Trimming took 4 bases from V and 5 from J; bases not matched to a gene: 19. Germline V gene lookup returns CDR1 SGHDN and CDR2 FVKESK. The CDR3 loop spans 18 amino acids. The CDR3 region is CASSRSLGTGGRPDEQYF. The CDR3 bases are TGTGCCAGCAGCCGCTCTTTGGGAACAGGGGGTCGTCCCGACGAGCAGTACTTC.

The rearrangement links TRBV5-5 to TRBJ1-2; 10 bases align to TRBD1. CDR3 length equals 16 residues. CDR1 and CDR2 (germline): SGHKS, YYEKEE (reference sequence). V dropped 3 bases and J dropped 5; count of bases not matched to a gene: 10. The CDR3 nucleotides are TGTGCCAGCAGCTACGGAGTCGGGACAGGGGCGTATGGCTACACCTTC. Its translation is CASSYGVGTGAYGYTF.

The chain has TRBV6-5 and TRBJ2-1, with 12 positions matching TRBD2. The V gene's germline CDR1 is MNHEY and CDR2 SVGAGI. With V trimmed by 6 bases and J by 4 bases, 4 bases remained unmatched. The CDR3 spans 15 residues. CDR3 nucleotide sequence: TGTGCCAGCAGGCTAGCGGGGGGGATTTACAATGAGCAGTTCTTC. Its translation is CASRLAGGIYNEQFF.

The rearrangement uses TRBV11-2 and TRBJ1-2; TRBD1 aligns across 8 bases. CDR3 length: 15 residues. The V gene's germline CDR1 is SGHAT and CDR2 FQNNGV. The junction had 9 bases not matched to a gene; V was cut back by 5 bases and J by 4 bases. The CDR3 DNA reads as TGTGCCAGCAGCGTTCCGGGACAGGCCTCCTATGGCTACACCTTC. Translated: CASSVPGQASYGYTF.